This T cell receptor (beta chain) came from a study of cytomegalovirus exposure and HLA in healthy donors. Notes on the study in general: Investigators reported fewer than 200 TCR beta chains as tied to cytomegalovirus. In an earlier analysis, about 87% or about 30%: the productive usage of most TCR beta V segments.

Primers: 60 Vbeta forward and 13 Jbeta reverse. Per the study methods: Unique TCR beta chains totaled roughly 80 million in a later count, with around 11 million of them shared. The data were produced by immunoSEQ multiplex PCR, yet TCRdb's version contains in-frame clones alone and is incomplete. Clone size and the V and J calls come from that table; the DNA yielded D and trimming. The profile shows around 150,000 clones, 65% to 85% of them singletons. As for this clone: The antigen remains unidentified.

Sequencing used PBMCs. The origin of this receptor is a male donor in good health and CMV-seronegative.

The DNA for the CDR3 is TGTGCCACTGGAGGGACAGCCAATCAGCCCCAGCATTTT. Amino acid sequence: CATGGTANQPQHF. V usage is TRBV28 and J usage is TRBJ1-5; 7 bases fit TRBD1. V dropped 10 bases and J dropped 3; count of bases not matched to a gene: 6. The CDR3 extends over 13 amino acids. The germline gives CDR1 MDHEN, CDR2 SYDVKM. The full variable domain, rest sourced from reference TRBV28 and TRBJ1-5, is DVKVTQSSRYLVKRTGEKVFLECVQDMDHENMFWYRQDPGLGLRLIYFSYDVKMKEKGDIPEGYSVSREKKERFSLILESASTNQTSMYLCATGGTANQPQHFGDGTRLSIL.